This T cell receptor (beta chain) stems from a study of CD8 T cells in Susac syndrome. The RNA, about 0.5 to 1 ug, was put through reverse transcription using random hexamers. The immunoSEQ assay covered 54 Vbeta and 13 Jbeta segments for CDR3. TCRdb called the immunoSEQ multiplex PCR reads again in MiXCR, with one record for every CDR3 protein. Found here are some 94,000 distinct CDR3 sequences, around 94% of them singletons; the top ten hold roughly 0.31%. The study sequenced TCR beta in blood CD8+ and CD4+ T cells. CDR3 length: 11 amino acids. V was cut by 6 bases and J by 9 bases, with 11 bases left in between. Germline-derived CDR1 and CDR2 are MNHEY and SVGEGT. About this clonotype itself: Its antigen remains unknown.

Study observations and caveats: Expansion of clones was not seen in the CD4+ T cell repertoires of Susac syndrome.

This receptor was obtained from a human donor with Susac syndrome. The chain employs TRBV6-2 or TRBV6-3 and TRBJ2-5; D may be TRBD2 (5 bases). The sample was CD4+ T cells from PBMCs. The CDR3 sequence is CASRAWRAQYF. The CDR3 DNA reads TGTGCCAGCAGAGCTTGGCGGGCCCAGTACTTC.